A single sample is the source of the 32 T cell receptor beta chains below, sequenced in a study of blood T cell repertoires in COVID-19 (TCRdb year 2020). Preparation of the library involved the immunoSEQ multiplex PCR assay. The table comes from immuneACCESS by way of TCRdb, which keeps in-frame sequences with V and J called. Part of the clones is missing from these tables; in studies checked, under half for an unresolved V gene and the rest for unknown reasons. This sample has about 90,000 clones in its table, and 80% to 90% of those were observed once. About a sixth of the sample comes from the top ten. The source material was peripheral blood. These receptors all stem from a human donor in a cohort sampled during active COVID-19.

The V call is TRBV4-1, the J call TRBJ1-3, with D uncertain. The CDR3 spans 13 residues. V was trimmed by 4 bases and J by 4 bases, leaving 8 bases between them. Germline CDR1 MGHRA, CDR2 YSYEKL. The CDR3 nucleotides are TGCGCCAGCAGCCTGGCGGCGGGAAACACCATATATTTT. Encoded protein: CASSLAAGNTIYF.

The V gene is TRBV5-1, the J gene TRBJ1-2; 11 bases align to TRBD1. Germline V CDR1 and CDR2: SGHRS, YFSETQ. CDR3 length: 15 residues. Trimming at V came to 7 bases and at J to 2 bases, leaving 7 bases not matched to a gene. This chain's CDR3 is CASWPGQGGNYGYTF. In DNA, the CDR3 is TGCGCCAGCTGGCCGGGACAGGGGGGAAACTATGGCTACACCTTC.

The V call is TRBV24-1, the J call TRBJ2-7; a possible D gene is TRBD1 (6 bases). The CDR3 has 13 residues. The V end was cut by 4 bases, the J end by 5 bases, with 11 bases between. CDR1 and CDR2 from the germline V gene are KGHDR and SFDVKD. CDR3 sequence reads: CATSDTGSNEQYF. The CDR3, as DNA: TGTGCCACCAGTGACACAGGGAGCAACGAGCAGTACTTC.

The table lists this clone with a few counts. The chain employs TRBV29-1 and TRBJ1-4; weak D call: TRBD1 (6 bases). This CDR3 is 14 amino acids long. CDR1 and CDR2 from the germline V gene are SQVTM and ANQGSEA. V was clipped by 7 bases and J by 5 bases, with 17 bases between them. Here the CDR3 DNA reads TGCAGCGGCCTACTGACAGGAGGAAATGAAAAACTGTTTTTT. Translating it yields CSGLLTGGNEKLFF.

This chain joins TRBV10-2 and TRBJ2-2; a weak D match, TRBD1 (5 bases). Germline-derived CDR1 and CDR2 are WSHSY and SAAADI. The CDR3 extends over 14 amino acids. Between the trimmed V and J ends, which lost 6 bases and 4 bases, there was a span of 12 bases. The CDR3 nucleotides read TGCGCCAGCAGAGCAGGGATGAGCACCGGGGAGCTGTTTTTT. Translating gives CASRAGMSTGELFF.

The chain joins TRBV5-6 to TRBJ2-2; no definite D call. With 4 bases removed from V and 6 bases from J, the gap between germline ends came to 13 bases. The CDR3 consists of 14 residues. The germline V gene has CDR1 SGHDT and CDR2 YYEEEE. The CDR3 sequence is CASSLGIASGELFF. CDR3 sequence (DNA): TGTGCCAGCAGCCTCGGAATAGCCTCCGGGGAGCTGTTTTTT.

This chain links TRBV29-1 with TRBJ1-2; 9 bases fit TRBD1. The junction had 12 bases not matched to a gene; V was cut back by 7 bases and J by 3 bases. The CDR3 contains 15 residues. Per germline, CDR1 SQVTM and CDR2 ANQGSEA. The CDR3 spells CSAGGQGSYDYGYTF. The CDR3 DNA follows: TGCAGCGCCGGCGGACAGGGGAGCTACGACTATGGCTACACCTTC.

This sequence joins TRBV5-5 and TRBJ1-1, with 7 bases identical to TRBD1. This CDR3 comprises 14 residues. Germline V CDR1 and CDR2: SGHKS, YYEKEE (reference sequence). V dropped 6 bases and J dropped 0; count of bases not matched to a gene: 5. The CDR3 DNA sequence: TGTGCCAGCACCCGGGACAGCTTGAACACTGAAGCTTTCTTT. Residues: CASTRDSLNTEAFF.

V and J are TRBV13 and TRBJ1-6, with TRBD1 matching over 7 bases. The V gene's germline CDR1 is PRHDT and CDR2 FYEKMQ (reference sequence). V shed 3 bases, J shed 8 bases, and the junction held 4 bases outside the gene matches. This CDR3 is built from 14 residues. CDR3 residues: CASSFGTAYSPLHF. CDR3 DNA sequence: TGTGCCAGCAGCTTCGGGACAGCCTATTCACCCCTCCACTTT.

J is TRBJ2-2 and V is TRBV18; 13 bases are a match to TRBD2. The length of the CDR3 is 21 residues. Germline-derived CDR1 and CDR2 are KGHSH and LQKENI. The J segment lost 4 bases and the V segment lost 1 base, leaving 15 bases of the junction unmatched. This chain's CDR3 is CASSPQPPRTSGGRLTGELFF. The CDR3 coding sequence is TGTGCCAGCTCACCACAACCTCCGCGGACTAGCGGGGGTCGGCTCACCGGGGAGCTGTTTTTT.

The chain has TRBV28 and TRBJ1-1, with D possibly being TRBD1 (6 bases). Per germline, CDR1 MDHEN and CDR2 SYDVKM. The CDR3 extends over 18 amino acids. V was shortened by 4 bases and J by 0 bases, with 21 bases between the two germline ends. CDR3 protein: CASSSDVSGELMNTEAFF. As DNA, the CDR3 is TGTGCCAGCAGTTCTGATGTCTCAGGGGAATTAATGAACACTGAAGCTTTCTTT.

This clone was seen just once. This chain uses TRBV7-2 with TRBJ2-2, with 9 bases identical to TRBD1. Germline CDR1 SGHTA, CDR2 FQGNSA. The trim removed 3 bases at V and 6 bases at J, leaving 5 bases unmatched. The CDR3 length is 15 residues. The CDR3 sequence: CASSLGQGTAGELFF. For the CDR3, the DNA is TGTGCCAGCAGCTTGGGACAGGGCACGGCCGGGGAGCTGTTTTTT.

The rearrangement uses TRBV5-5 and TRBJ2-5; 7 bases map to TRBD1. CDR3 length equals 14 residues. V lost 4 bases, J lost 4 bases, and 7 bases stayed unmatched. CDR1 SGHKS and CDR2 YYEKEE come from the germline V gene (reference sequence). The chain's CDR3 is CASSPVPGGETQYF. DNA for the CDR3: TGTGCCAGCAGCCCCGTTCCAGGGGGAGAGACCCAGTACTTC.

This chain connects TRBV7-9 to TRBJ1-2; possibly TRBD1 for D (5 bases). V was cut by 1 base and J by 4 bases, with 13 bases left in between. The germline V gene has CDR1 SEHNR and CDR2 FQNEAQ (reference sequence). There are 15 residues in the CDR3. CDR3 nucleotide sequence: TGTGCCAGCAGCTTAGGGGAGGGACTTGCCTATGGCTACACCTTC. Translated: CASSLGEGLAYGYTF.

The rearrangement joins TRBV7-2 to TRBJ1-5; D unclear. Germline V gene data show CDR1 as SGHTA and CDR2 as FQGNSA. The germline V and J ends were trimmed by 1 base and 3 bases, with 4 bases remaining between them. The CDR3 runs 13 residues. CDR3: CASSLGVNQPQHF. CDR3 DNA: TGTGCCAGCAGCTTAGGAGTCAATCAGCCCCAGCATTTT. Looking up the rest from reference TRBV7-2 and TRBJ1-5 gives the full variable domain: GAGVSQSPSNKVTEKGKDVELRCDPISGHTALYWYRQSLGQGLEFLIYFQGNSAPDKSGLPSDRFSAERTGGSVSTLTIQRTQQEDSAVYLCASSLGVNQPQHFGDGTRLSIL.

CDR3 sequence: CASSFLAGGPTDTQYF. Here the CDR3 DNA reads TGCGCCAGCAGCTTTCTAGCGGGGGGGCCTACAGATACGCAGTATTTT. This chain connects TRBV5-1 to TRBJ2-3, with 12 bases identical to TRBD2. This CDR3 is built from 16 residues. Germline values: CDR1 SGHRS, CDR2 YFSETQ. The ends lost 2 bases at V and 3 bases at J; junction bases unmatched: 4.

The chain employs TRBV12-5 and TRBJ2-1; 13 bases line up with TRBD2. J lost 4 bases, V lost 5 bases, and 8 bases had no gene match. The germline CDR1 and CDR2 sequences are LGHNT and FRNRAP. The CDR3 length is 17 residues. The CDR3 nucleotides read TGTGCTAGTGGTCTCCGACTAGCGGGGGGTCAATACAATGAGCAGTTCTTC. Its protein product is CASGLRLAGGQYNEQFF.

The gene calls are TRBV30 and TRBJ1-1, with unresolved D. The CDR3 has 11 residues. Trimming removed 4 bases at V and 4 bases at J, with 7 bases between. Germline assignment: CDR1 GTSNPN and CDR2 SVGIG (reference sequence). The CDR3 region has the DNA TGTGCCTGGACGGTAGTCACTGAAGCTTTCTTT. Translation gives CAWTVVTEAFF.

The gene calls are TRBV25-1 and TRBJ2-7, with TRBD1 matching over 8 bases. V lost 8 bases and J lost 7; bases outside the gene matches: 10. The CDR3 covers 13 residues. The germline V gene encodes CDR1 MGHDK and CDR2 SYGVNS. CDR3 protein: CASDRTGRWEQYF. CDR3 DNA sequence: TGTGCCAGCGACAGGACAGGGCGGTGGGAGCAGTACTTC.

The genes are TRBV5-1 and TRBJ2-6; D call uncertain. Looked up from germline, CDR1 is SGHRS and CDR2 is YFSETQ. The CDR3 has 15 residues. V was cut by 4 bases and J by 2 bases, with 10 bases left in between. CDR3 residues: CASSRLRAGANVLTF. The DNA for the CDR3 is TGCGCCAGCAGCCGTCTACGGGCTGGGGCCAACGTCCTGACTTTC.

The chain couples TRBV18 to TRBJ2-2; D unclear. This CDR3 comprises 14 residues. Germline values: CDR1 KGHSH, CDR2 LQKENI. V shed 3 bases and J shed 2 bases, with 7 bases lying between them. The CDR3 loop is CASSPNTNTGELFF. The DNA for the CDR3 is TGTGCCAGCTCACCGAACACCAACACCGGGGAGCTGTTTTTT.

This chain connects TRBV6-6 to TRBJ2-1, with a possible D match to TRBD2 (6 bases). Trimming pared 7 bases from V and 10 bases from J, leaving 20 bases between. The CDR3 is 14 residues long. Per germline, CDR1 MNHNY and CDR2 SVGAGI (reference sequence). The CDR3 coding sequence is TGTGCCAGCAACTTAAACGGGGGTCAAGGGGAGCAGTTCTTC. Translated: CASNLNGGQGEQFF.

This chain connects TRBV12-3 or TRBV12-4 to TRBJ1-2; D remains ambiguous. Trimming stripped 10 bases from V and 7 bases from J, with 16 bases between. The CDR3 totals 12 residues. The CDR3 loop reads CAIHLGATGYTF. The CDR3 coding sequence is TGTGCCATACATCTGGGAGCCACTGGCTACACCTTC.

Only one count was recorded for this clone. CDR3 residues: CASSEALLGASYNEQFF. CDR3 DNA: TGTGCCAGCAGTGAAGCGCTTCTGGGGGCCTCCTACAATGAGCAGTTCTTC. J is TRBJ2-1 and V is TRBV6-1, with a weak D call TRBD1 (6 bases). The germline V and J ends were trimmed by 0 bases and 0 bases, with 12 bases remaining between them. This CDR3 has 17 residues. Germline CDR1 MNHNS, CDR2 SASEGT.

The V call is TRBV19, the J call TRBJ1-3; 9 bases are a match to TRBD1. Unmatched junction bases numbered 13, after V lost 9 bases and J lost 4 bases. The CDR3 sequence is 16 residues long. CDR1 LNHDA and CDR2 SQIVND come from the germline V gene (reference sequence). The CDR3 region is CASREIQGAGGNTIYF. Written as DNA, the CDR3 is TGTGCCAGCCGCGAAATACAGGGGGCTGGCGGAAACACCATATATTTT. Supplemented by reference TRBV19 and TRBJ1-3, the full variable domain reads DGGITQSPKYLFRKEGQNVTLSCEQNLNHDAMYWYRQDPGQGLRLIYYSQIVNDFQKGDIAEGYSVSREKKESFPLTVTSAQKNPTAFYLCASREIQGAGGNTIYFGEGSWLTVV.

This sequence joins TRBV5-4 and TRBJ1-2; TRBD1 is a possible D gene (6 bases). Trimming stripped 5 bases from V and 8 bases from J, with 22 bases between. The CDR3 totals 15 residues. Germline-derived CDR1 and CDR2 are SGHNT and YYREEE (reference sequence). CDR3 residues: CASRHEMEYREGYTF. The CDR3 nucleotides read TGTGCCAGCAGGCATGAAATGGAGTACAGGGAAGGCTACACCTTC. Filled out from reference TRBV5-4 and TRBJ1-2, the complete variable domain reads ETGVTQSPTHLIKTRGQQVTLRCSSQSGHNTVSWYQQALGQGPQFIFQYYREEENGRGNFPPRFSGLQFPNYSSELNVNALELDDSALYLCASRHEMEYREGYTFGSGTRLTVV.

The chain joins TRBV7-2 to TRBJ1-2, with a possible D match to TRBD1 (5 bases). The V end was cut by 2 bases, the J end by 7 bases, with 11 bases between. The germline V gene encodes CDR1 SGHTA and CDR2 FQGNSA. This CDR3 comprises 13 residues. The CDR3 bases are TGTGCCAGCAGCTTACAGGGAATCTCTGGCTACACCTTC. Protein product: CASSLQGISGYTF.

This clone was recorded once. The rearrangement links TRBV27 to TRBJ2-7; a weak D match, TRBD1 (6 bases). CDR1 and CDR2 from the germline V gene are MNHEY and SMNVEV (reference sequence). The CDR3 is made up of 11 amino acids. The V gene lost 6 bases and the J gene lost 5 bases, with 8 bases spanning the gap. The CDR3 sequence is CASRQGHEQYF. In DNA, the CDR3 is TGTGCCAGCAGACAGGGACACGAGCAGTACTTC.

This clone was seen only a few times. The chain recombines TRBV7-2 with TRBJ2-7, with D possibly TRBD1 on 6 matching bases. Trimming took 1 base from V and 9 from J, leaving 13 bases between them. Per germline, CDR1 SGHTA and CDR2 FQGNSA. The CDR3 has 13 residues. The CDR3 loop reads CASSLGAGEGQYF. In DNA, the CDR3 is TGTGCCAGCAGCTTAGGGGCAGGGGAAGGGCAGTACTTC.

V usage is TRBV7-9 and J usage is TRBJ1-1; D ambiguous. With 1 base removed from V and 11 bases from J, the gap between germline ends came to 14 bases. The CDR3 covers 13 residues. Germline V gene lookup returns CDR1 SEHNR and CDR2 FQNEAQ (reference sequence). The CDR3 DNA reads as TGTGCCAGCAGCTTAGATGGAGCGGGGTATGCTTTCTTT. This encodes CASSLDGAGYAFF.

This sequence joins TRBV2 and TRBJ2-2; D unresolved. With 8 bases removed from V and 6 bases from J, the gap between germline ends came to 10 bases. Germline V gene lookup returns CDR1 SNHLY and CDR2 FYNNEI. CDR3 length equals 12 residues. The CDR3 protein is CASREAAGELFF. In nucleotides, the CDR3 is TGTGCCAGCCGCGAGGCGGCCGGGGAGCTGTTTTTT.

The chain links TRBV6-5 to TRBJ2-1; 13 bases line up with TRBD2. Germline V gene lookup returns CDR1 MNHEY and CDR2 SVGAGI. Trimming cost V 5 bases and J 5 bases; bases outside gene matches: 3. The CDR3 sequence is 15 residues long. The CDR3 DNA is TGTGCCAGCAGTCCGACTAGCGGGGGGCACAATGAGCAGTTCTTC. Translation: CASSPTSGGHNEQFF.